This T cell receptor (beta chain) was captured by sequencing in a study of CD8+CD57+ T cells in acquired aplastic anemia. This clonotype was counted at least ten times. CDR1 is MNHNS and CDR2 is SASEGT in the germline V gene. Trimming left V 6 bases short and J 0 bases short, with 22 bases between. The CDR3 is 18 residues long. Genomic DNA templated the TCR beta VDJ and CDR3 profiling. TCRdb analysed the reads with MiXCR anew, one entry per CDR3 protein. This table has some 150,000 distinct CDR3 sequences, 41% appearing once. The receptor's source is a human donor in good health, serving as a control. Sequenced: sorted CD4+, CD8+, or CD8+CD57+ T cells (not recorded which) from PBMCs. V and J are TRBV6-1 and TRBJ2-3; D is ambiguous. The CDR3 nucleotides are TGTGCCAGCAGAGCCTACGCCACCGGGCCACCTAGCACAGATACGCAGTATTTT. Protein: CASRAYATGPPSTDTQYF.